Listed below are T cell receptor beta chains from one sample, sequenced in a study of early T cells in non-severe SARS-CoV-2 infection. Each CDR3 protein gets one entry after TCRdb re-called the 5' RACE reads with MiXCR. This table holds some 66,000 distinct CDR3 sequences, roughly an eighth found once. Sequencing input: whole blood. The receptors originated from an adult who was a healthcare worker with PCR-confirmed SARS-CoV-2 infection or an uninfected control (not recorded which). Each CDR3 is given with its conserved first and last residue. A D gene is named only where the DNA matches it firmly. Size is stated for part of the rows, as once, few or many counts, or as a class when the clone is expanded.

V,J,D,size,DNA,CDR3
TRBV11-2,TRBJ2-7,TRBD1,many,TGTGCCAGCAGCTCCTACAGGGGGATGTCTAAGAACGAGCAGTACTTC,CASSSYRGMSKNEQYF
TRBV3-1,TRBJ1-1,-,few,TGTGCCAGCCTGGGGAGGGGAACCACTGAAGCTTTCTTT,CASLGRGTTEAFF
TRBV29-1,TRBJ2-3,-,-,TGCAGCGGAATGAAAGGAGATACGCAGTATTTT,CSGMKGDTQYF
TRBV5-1,TRBJ1-1,TRBD1,-,TGCGCCAACCCAACAGGGGGCACTGAAGCTTTCTTT,CANPTGGTEAFF
TRBV14,TRBJ1-6,-,few,TGTGCCAGCAGCCAAGCGGGGCCATCACCCCTCCACTTT,CASSQAGPSPLHF
TRBV5-5,TRBJ1-1,-,many,TGTGCCAGCAGCTTGGCGCAGAGGAACACTGAAGCTTTCTTT,CASSLAQRNTEAFF
TRBV5-4,TRBJ2-6,-,many,TGTGCCAGCAGCTTACAAGGATCTGGGGCCAACGTCCTGATTTTC,CASSLQGSGANVLIF
TRBV25-1,TRBJ2-1,-,-,TGTGCCAGCAGTGACCTGGGGGGACCCAATGAGCAGTTCTTC,CASSDLGGPNEQFF
TRBV12-3/TRBV12-4,TRBJ1-1,-,-,TGTGCCAGCAGTCCCGGGACCCACCATATTCAAGCTTTCTTT,CASSPGTHHIQAFF
TRBV24-1,TRBJ2-2,TRBD2,many,TGTGCCACCAGTGATCCCGGGACTAGCGGGAGTTACACCGGGGAGCTGTTTTTT,CATSDPGTSGSYTGELFF
TRBV11-3,TRBJ2-1,-,many,TGTGCCAGCAGCTTAGCAGGAACGGGGGTCGGTGGGGAGCAGTTCTTC,CASSLAGTGVGGEQFF
TRBV20-1,TRBJ2-6,-,few,TGCAGTGCTAGGGATCCTAGGGGGGCCAACGTCCTGACTTTC,CSARDPRGANVLTF
TRBV3-1,TRBJ1-5,-,many,TGTGCCAGCAGCCCAGGTTGGGGGGGCAATCAGCCCCAGCATTTT,CASSPGWGGNQPQHF
TRBV7-9,TRBJ2-7,TRBD2,few,TGTGCCAGCAGCCCGCCCGTAGCTAGCGGGTCCTACGAGCAGTACTTC,CASSPPVASGSYEQYF
TRBV12-3/TRBV12-4,TRBJ1-1,-,many,TGTGCCAGCACCGTAAGGCGTGAAGCTTTCTTT,CASTVRREAFF
TRBV7-9,TRBJ1-5,-,many,TGTGCCAGCAGCTTACTGGGGATGGGCCCCCAGCATTTT,CASSLLGMGPQHF
TRBV29-1,TRBJ2-1,-,few,TGCAGCGTTGATACAGGGCCTCCCCAGTTCTTC,CSVDTGPPQFF
TRBV12-3/TRBV12-4,TRBJ2-4,-,-,TGTGCCAGCAGCTGGGCGGGTGCCAAAAACATTCAGTACTTC,CASSWAGAKNIQYF
TRBV4-3,TRBJ1-4,-,-,TGCGCCAGCAGCCAAGGGATTACTAATGAAAAACTGTTTTTT,CASSQGITNEKLFF
TRBV5-6,TRBJ2-3,-,-,TGTGCCAGCAGCTTGGGGCGGCTCGCTAGCACAGATACGCAGTATTTT,CASSLGRLASTDTQYF
TRBV19,TRBJ2-1,-,few,TGTGCCAGTAGTGACGGGAGCTCCTACAATGAGCAGTTCTTC,CASSDGSSYNEQFF
TRBV10-3,TRBJ1-5,-,many,TGTGCCATCAGTAGGGGAGGGGAGGACCAGCCCCAGCATTTT,CAISRGGEDQPQHF
TRBV11-2,TRBJ2-1,TRBD2,-,TGTGCCAGCAGCACCCTAGTCGGCGGGAGGGCCCATGAGCAGTTCTTC,CASSTLVGGRAHEQFF
TRBV7-9,TRBJ2-7,TRBD1,few,TGTGCCAGCAGCCGGACAGGAGTTTCCTACGAGCAGTACTTC,CASSRTGVSYEQYF
TRBV20-1,TRBJ2-1,-,-,TGCAGTGCTCCAAAGACCCTAAACAATGAGCAGTTCTTC,CSAPKTLNNEQFF
TRBV30,TRBJ2-7,TRBD1,few,TGTGCCTGGAGTCATTACAGGGGACACTACGAGCAGTACTTC,CAWSHYRGHYEQYF
TRBV7-3,TRBJ1-5,-,many,TGTGCCAGCAGCTTGACAAGCTCGCAGCCCCAGCATTTT,CASSLTSSQPQHF
TRBV19,TRBJ2-1,TRBD2,many,TGTGCCAGTAGCCCAAGGGAGCGGGATCCCTACAATGAGCAGTTCTTC,CASSPRERDPYNEQFF
TRBV21-1,TRBJ2-3,-,few,TGTGCCAGCAGCAGGACCGGGACAGTCAACACAGATACGCAGTATTTT,CASSRTGTVNTDTQYF
TRBV7-2,TRBJ2-5,-,once,TGTGCCAGCAGCTTCCGCCCACAAGAGACCCAGTACTTC,CASSFRPQETQYF
TRBV20-1,TRBJ1-2,TRBD1,-,TGCAGTGCAATAGGGACAGGGAACGACTATGGCTACACCTTC,CSAIGTGNDYGYTF
TRBV12-5,TRBJ1-2,-,-,TGTGCTAGTGGCCCTGACGGAAGCTATGGCTACACCTTC,CASGPDGSYGYTF